This note documents a single T cell receptor (beta chain) sequence. Its specificity is unknown. The PCR was carried out with 60 Vbeta primers and 13 Jbeta primers. Data came from immunoSEQ multiplex PCR; TCRdb stores just in-frame clones and leaves some out. The sample holds under 200,000 clones; 80% to 90% are singletons and the top ten take under 15%. Germline V gene sequence: CDR1 PRHDT, CDR2 FYEKMQ (reference sequence). Trimming left V 5 bases short and J 1 base short, with 18 bases between. The CDR3 length is 16 residues. This sample stems from a study of cytomegalovirus exposure and HLA in healthy donors. Study results and caveats: Near-uniform donor sequencing depth was presumed by presence/absence analyses.

V is TRBV13 and J is TRBJ2-7, with D maybe TRBD2 (7 bases). The origin of this receptor is a woman in her forties or fifties in good health and CMV-seronegative. Material: PBMCs. The CDR3 DNA reads TGTGCCAGCAGCCCCTATGAGGGGGGGAGGTCCTACGAGCAGTACTTC. It yields the protein CASSPYEGGRSYEQYF.